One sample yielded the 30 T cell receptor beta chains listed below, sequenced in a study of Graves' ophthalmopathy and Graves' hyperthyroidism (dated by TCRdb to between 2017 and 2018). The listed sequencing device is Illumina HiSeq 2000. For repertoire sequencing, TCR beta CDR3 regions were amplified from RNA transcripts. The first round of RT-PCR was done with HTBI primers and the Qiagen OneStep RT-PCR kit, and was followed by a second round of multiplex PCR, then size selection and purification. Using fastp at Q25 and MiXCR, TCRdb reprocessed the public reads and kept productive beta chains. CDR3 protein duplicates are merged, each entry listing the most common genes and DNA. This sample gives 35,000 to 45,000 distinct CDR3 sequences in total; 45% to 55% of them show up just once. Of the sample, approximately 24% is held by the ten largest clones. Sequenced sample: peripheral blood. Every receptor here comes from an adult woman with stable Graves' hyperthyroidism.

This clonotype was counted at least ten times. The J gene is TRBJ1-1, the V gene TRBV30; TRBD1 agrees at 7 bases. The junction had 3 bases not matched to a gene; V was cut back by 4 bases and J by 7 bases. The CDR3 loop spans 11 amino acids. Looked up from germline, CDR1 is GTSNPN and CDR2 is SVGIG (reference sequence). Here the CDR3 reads CAWKGAGEAFF. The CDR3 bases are TGTGCCTGGAAGGGGGCGGGTGAAGCTTTCTTT.

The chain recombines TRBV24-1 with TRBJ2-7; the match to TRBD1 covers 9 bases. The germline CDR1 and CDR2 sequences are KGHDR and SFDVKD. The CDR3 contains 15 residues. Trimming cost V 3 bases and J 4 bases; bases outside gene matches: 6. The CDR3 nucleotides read TGTGCCACCAGTGATGGGACAGGGAATCAGTACGAGCAGTACTTC. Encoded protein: CATSDGTGNQYEQYF.

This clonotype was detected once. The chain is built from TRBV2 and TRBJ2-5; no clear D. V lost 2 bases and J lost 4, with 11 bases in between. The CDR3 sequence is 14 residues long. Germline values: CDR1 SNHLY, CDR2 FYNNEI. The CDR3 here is CASSESQRGETQYF. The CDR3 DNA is TGTGCCAGCAGTGAAAGCCAGAGAGGAGAGACCCAGTACTTC. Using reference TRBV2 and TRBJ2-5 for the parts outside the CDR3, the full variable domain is EPEVTQTPSHQVTQMGQEVILRCVPISNHLYFYWYRQILGQKVEFLVSFYNNEISEKSEIFDDQFSVERPDGSNFTLKIRSTKLEDSAMYFCASSESQRGETQYFGPGTRLLVL.

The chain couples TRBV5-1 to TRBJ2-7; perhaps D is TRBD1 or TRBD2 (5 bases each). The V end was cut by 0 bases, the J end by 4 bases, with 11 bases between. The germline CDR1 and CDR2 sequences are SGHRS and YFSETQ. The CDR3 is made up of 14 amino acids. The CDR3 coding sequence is TGCGCCAGCAGCTTGGCCAGTTGGGGGTACGAGCAGTACTTC. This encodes CASSLASWGYEQYF.

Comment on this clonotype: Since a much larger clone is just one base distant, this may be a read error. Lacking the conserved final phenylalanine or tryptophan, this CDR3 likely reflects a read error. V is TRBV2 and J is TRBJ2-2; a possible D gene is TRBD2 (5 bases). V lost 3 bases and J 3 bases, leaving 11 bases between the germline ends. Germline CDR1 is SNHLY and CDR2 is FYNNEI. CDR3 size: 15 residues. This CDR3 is CASSDLRADTGELFS. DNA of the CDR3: TGTGCCAGCAGTGATCTCAGAGCGGACACCGGGGAGCTGTTTTCT.

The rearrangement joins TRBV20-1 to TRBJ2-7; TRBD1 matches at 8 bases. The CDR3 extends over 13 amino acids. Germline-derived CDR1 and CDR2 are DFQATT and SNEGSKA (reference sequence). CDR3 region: CRTGVITTYEQYF. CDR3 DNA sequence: TGCAGGACAGGGGTGATAACTACCTACGAGCAGTACTTC.

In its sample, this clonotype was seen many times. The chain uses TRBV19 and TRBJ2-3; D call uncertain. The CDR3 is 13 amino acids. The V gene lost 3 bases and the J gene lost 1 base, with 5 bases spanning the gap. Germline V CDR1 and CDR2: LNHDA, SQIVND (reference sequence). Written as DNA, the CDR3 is TGTGCCAGTAGTATCGGTGGCACAGATACGCAGTATTTT. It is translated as CASSIGGTDTQYF.

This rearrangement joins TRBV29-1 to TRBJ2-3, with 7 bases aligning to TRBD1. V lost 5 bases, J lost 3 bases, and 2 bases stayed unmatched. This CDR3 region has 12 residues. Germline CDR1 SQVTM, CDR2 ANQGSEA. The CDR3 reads CSVRQGTDTQYF. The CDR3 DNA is TGCAGCGTTCGACAGGGAACAGATACGCAGTATTTT.

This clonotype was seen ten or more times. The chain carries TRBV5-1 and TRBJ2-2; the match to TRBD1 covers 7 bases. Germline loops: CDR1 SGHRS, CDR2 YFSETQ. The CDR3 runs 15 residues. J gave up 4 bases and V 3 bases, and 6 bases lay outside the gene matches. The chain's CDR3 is CASSSGQVLTGELFF. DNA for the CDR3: TGCGCCAGCAGCTCTGGACAGGTCCTCACCGGGGAGCTGTTTTTT. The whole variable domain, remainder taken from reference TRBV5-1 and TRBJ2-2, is KAGVTQTPRYLIKTRGQQVTLSCSPISGHRSVSWYQQTPGQGLQFLFEYFSETQRNKGNFPGRFSGRQFSNSRSEMNVSTLELGDSALYLCASSSGQVLTGELFFGEGSRLTVL.

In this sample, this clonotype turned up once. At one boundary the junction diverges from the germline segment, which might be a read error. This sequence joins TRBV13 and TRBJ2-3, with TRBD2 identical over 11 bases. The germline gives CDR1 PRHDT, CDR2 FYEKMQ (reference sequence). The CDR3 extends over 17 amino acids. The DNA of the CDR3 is TGTGGCAGCAGCTTAGAAGGGGGACTAGCGGGCACAGATACGCAGTATTTT. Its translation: CGSSLEGGLAGTDTQYF.

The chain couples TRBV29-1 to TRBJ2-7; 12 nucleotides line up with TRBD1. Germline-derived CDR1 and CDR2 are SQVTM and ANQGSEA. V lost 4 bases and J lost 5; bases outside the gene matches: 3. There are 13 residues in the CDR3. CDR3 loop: CSVAGTGGHEQYF. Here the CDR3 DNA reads TGCAGCGTTGCCGGGACAGGGGGCCACGAGCAGTACTTC.

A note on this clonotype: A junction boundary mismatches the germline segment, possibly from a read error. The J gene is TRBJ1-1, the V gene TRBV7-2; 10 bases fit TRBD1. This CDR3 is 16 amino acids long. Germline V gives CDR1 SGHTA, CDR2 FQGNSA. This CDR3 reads CASSPRTGGSWTGAFF. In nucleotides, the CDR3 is TGTGCCAGCAGCCCCCGGACAGGGGGAAGTTGGACTGGAGCTTTCTTT.

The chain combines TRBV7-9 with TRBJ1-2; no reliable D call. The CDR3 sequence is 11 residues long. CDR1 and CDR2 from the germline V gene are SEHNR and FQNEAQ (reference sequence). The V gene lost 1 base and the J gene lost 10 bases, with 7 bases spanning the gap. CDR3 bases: TGTGCCAGCAGCTTAGAACGGGACTACACCTTC. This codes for CASSLERDYTF. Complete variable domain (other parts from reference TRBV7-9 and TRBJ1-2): DTGVSQNPRHKITKRGQNVTFRCDPISEHNRLYWYRQTLGQGPEFLTYFQNEAQLEKSRLLSDRFSAERPKGSFSTLEIQRTEQGDSAMYLCASSLERDYTFGSGTRLTVV.

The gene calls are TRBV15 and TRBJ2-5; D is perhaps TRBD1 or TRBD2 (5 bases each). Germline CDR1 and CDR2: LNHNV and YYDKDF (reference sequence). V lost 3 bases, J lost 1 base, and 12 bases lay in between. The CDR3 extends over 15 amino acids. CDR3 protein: CATSSGVDTQETQYF. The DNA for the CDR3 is TGTGCCACCAGCAGCGGGGTGGACACCCAAGAGACCCAGTACTTC.

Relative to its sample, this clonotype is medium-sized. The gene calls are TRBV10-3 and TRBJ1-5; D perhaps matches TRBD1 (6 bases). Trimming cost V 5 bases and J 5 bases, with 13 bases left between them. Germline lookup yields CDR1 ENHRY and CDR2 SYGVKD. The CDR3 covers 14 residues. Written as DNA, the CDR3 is TGTGCCATCAGTTACGGGTCAGGGGATCAGCCCCAGCATTTT. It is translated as CAISYGSGDQPQHF.

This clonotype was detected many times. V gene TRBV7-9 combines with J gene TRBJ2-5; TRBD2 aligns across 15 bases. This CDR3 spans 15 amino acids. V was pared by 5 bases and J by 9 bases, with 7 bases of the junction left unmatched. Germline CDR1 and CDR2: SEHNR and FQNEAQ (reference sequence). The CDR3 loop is CASSPGLAGGRSQYF. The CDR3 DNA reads TGTGCCAGCAGCCCAGGACTAGCGGGAGGGAGATCCCAGTACTTC.

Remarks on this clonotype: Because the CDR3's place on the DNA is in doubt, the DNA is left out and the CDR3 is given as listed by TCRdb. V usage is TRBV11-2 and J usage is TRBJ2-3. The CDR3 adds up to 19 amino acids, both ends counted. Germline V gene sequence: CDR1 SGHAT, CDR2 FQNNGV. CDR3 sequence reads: CASSFYICSAMRITDTQYF.

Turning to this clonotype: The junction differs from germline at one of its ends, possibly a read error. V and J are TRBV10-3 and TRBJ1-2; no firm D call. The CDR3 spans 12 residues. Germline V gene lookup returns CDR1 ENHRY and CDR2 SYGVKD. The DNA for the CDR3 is TGTGCCATCAGTGAAGCTGACTATGACTACACCTTC. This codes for CAISEADYDYTF.

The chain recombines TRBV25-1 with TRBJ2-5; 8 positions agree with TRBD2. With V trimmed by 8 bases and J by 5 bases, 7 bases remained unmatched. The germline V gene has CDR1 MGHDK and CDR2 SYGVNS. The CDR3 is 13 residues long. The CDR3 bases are TGTGCCAGCTCCGGGACTAGGGGGGAGACCCAGTACTTC. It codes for CASSGTRGETQYF.

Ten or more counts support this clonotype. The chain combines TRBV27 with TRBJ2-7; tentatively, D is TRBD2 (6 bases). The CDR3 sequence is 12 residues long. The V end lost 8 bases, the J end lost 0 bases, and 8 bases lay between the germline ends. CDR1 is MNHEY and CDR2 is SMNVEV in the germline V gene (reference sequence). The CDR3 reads CASGDSSYEQYF. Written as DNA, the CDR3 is TGTGCCAGCGGGGACTCCTCCTACGAGCAGTACTTC.

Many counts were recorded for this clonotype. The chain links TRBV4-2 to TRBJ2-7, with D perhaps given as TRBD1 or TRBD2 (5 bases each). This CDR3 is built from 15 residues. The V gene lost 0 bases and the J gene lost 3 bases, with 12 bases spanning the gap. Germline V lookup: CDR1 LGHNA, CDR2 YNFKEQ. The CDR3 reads CASSQERGVRYEQYF. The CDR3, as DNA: TGTGCCAGCAGCCAAGAGAGAGGGGTACGCTACGAGCAGTACTTC.

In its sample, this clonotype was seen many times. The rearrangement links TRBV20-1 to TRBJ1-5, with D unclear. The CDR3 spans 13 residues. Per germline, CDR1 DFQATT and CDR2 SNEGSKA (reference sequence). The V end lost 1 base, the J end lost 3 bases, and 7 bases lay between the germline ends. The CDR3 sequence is CSARGVYNQPQHF. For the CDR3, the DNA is TGCAGTGCTAGAGGAGTCTACAATCAGCCCCAGCATTTT.

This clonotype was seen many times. The CDR3 bases are TGTGCCAGCACTGCCACAGGGCGACGCACAGATACGCAGTATTTT. It encodes CASTATGRRTDTQYF. The rearrangement joins TRBV27 to TRBJ2-3, with TRBD1 as a possible D gene (6 bases). The V gene's germline CDR1 is MNHEY and CDR2 SMNVEV (reference sequence). Trimming removed 7 bases at V and 1 base at J, with 15 bases between. This CDR3 is 15 amino acids long.

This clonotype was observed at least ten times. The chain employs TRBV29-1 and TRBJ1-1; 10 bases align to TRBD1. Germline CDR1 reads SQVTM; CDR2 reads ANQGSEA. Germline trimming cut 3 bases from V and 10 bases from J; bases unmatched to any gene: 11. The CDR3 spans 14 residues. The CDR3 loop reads CSVESDRGTRGAFF. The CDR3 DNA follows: TGCAGCGTTGAGTCGGACAGGGGGACTCGGGGAGCTTTCTTT.

CDR3 coding DNA: TGTGCCACCAGCAGCCCCAGGACTAGCGGGAGACCCCAAGAGACCCAGTACTTC. The encoded protein is CATSSPRTSGRPQETQYF. This chain uses TRBV15 with TRBJ2-5; TRBD2 matches at 13 bases. CDR1 is LNHNV, CDR2 YYDKDF, per germline (reference sequence). The V gene end was trimmed by 3 bases and the J gene end by 1 base; junction bases not matched to a gene: 8. The CDR3 covers 18 residues.

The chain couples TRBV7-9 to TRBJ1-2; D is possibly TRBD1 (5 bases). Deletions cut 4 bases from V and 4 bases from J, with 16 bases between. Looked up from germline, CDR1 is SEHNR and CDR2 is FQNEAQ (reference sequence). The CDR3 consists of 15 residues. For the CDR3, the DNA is TGTGCCAGCAGCTCGACGGGATATGGGGGCTATGGCTACACCTTC. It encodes CASSSTGYGGYGYTF.

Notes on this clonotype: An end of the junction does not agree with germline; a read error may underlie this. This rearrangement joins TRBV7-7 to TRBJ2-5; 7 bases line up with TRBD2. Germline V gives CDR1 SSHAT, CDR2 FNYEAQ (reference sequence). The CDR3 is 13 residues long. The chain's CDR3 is CASSVGEGQTQYF. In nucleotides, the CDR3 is TGTGCTAGCAGCGTCGGGGAGGGACAGACCCAGTACTTC.

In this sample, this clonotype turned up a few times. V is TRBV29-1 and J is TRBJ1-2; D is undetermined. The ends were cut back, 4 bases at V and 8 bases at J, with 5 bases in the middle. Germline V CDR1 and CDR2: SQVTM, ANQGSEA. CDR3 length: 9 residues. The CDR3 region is CSVGGGYTF. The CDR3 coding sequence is TGCAGCGTTGGAGGGGGCTACACCTTC. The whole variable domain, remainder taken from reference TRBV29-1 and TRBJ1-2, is SAVISQKPSRDICQRGTSLTIQCQVDSQVTMMFWYRQQPGQSLTLIATANQGSEATYESGFVIDKFPISRPNLTFSTLTVSNMSPEDSSIYLCSVGGGYTFGSGTRLTVV.

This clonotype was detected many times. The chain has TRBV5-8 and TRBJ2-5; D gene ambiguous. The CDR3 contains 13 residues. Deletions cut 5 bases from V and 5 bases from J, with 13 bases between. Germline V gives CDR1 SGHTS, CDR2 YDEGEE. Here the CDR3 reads CASSAAGGETQYF. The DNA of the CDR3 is TGTGCCAGCAGTGCGGCAGGTGGGGAGACCCAGTACTTC.

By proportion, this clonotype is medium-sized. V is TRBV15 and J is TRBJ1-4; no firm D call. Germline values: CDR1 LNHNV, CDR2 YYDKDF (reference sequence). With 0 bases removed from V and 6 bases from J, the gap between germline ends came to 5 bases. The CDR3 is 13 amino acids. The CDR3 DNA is TGTGCCACCAGCAGAGATCGTTATGAAAAACTGTTTTTT. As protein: CATSRDRYEKLFF.